This record covers a single TCR beta chain. The data were obtained in a study of blood T cells in healthy people across ages. Per germline, CDR1 MNHEY and CDR2 SVGEGT. This CDR3 has 14 amino acids. Through a sample-barcoded 5' primer and a J-beta primer mix, a second PCR was run for 7 to 11 cycles. TCRdb re-called the 5' RACE reads with MiXCR, one entry per CDR3 protein. Among 1.8 million or so distinct CDR3 sequences listed, about 39% were seen once. Sequencing was performed on blood. The chain uses TRBV6-2 or TRBV6-3 and TRBJ2-7; D ambiguous. The DNA end is a closer match to TRBJ2-5, so the J assignment may be wrong. The source of this sequence is a human donor in good health. The CDR3 protein is CASSRPGYQETQYF. The CDR3 coding sequence is TGTGCCAGCAGCCGCCCGGGTTACCAAGAGACCCAGTACTTC.